A single sample is the source of the 14 T cell receptor beta chains below, sequenced in a study of shared clonotypes between healthy human individuals. Profiled with immunoSEQ multiplex PCR; TCRdb holds only in-frame clones, not every one. The sample has 1.6 million or so clones, 98% seen once. The sample taken for sequencing was naive CD4+ T cells sorted from blood. Subset meaning: CD45RA+ positively selected. Receptors originate from a man aged 30 to 45 in good health.

The count of this clone is one. The gene calls are TRBV4-1 and TRBJ2-7; D may match TRBD1 or TRBD2 (5 bases each). Germline V lookup: CDR1 MGHRA, CDR2 YSYEKL. The CDR3 extends over 14 amino acids. Trimming stripped 0 bases from V and 7 bases from J, with 13 bases between. CDR3: CASSQEEGLLEQYF. CDR3 DNA: TGCGCCAGCAGCCAAGAAGAGGGGCTGTTAGAGCAGTACTTC.

The V call is TRBV5-5, the J call TRBJ2-2; D remains ambiguous. Germline loops: CDR1 SGHKS, CDR2 YYEKEE (reference sequence). There are 15 residues in the CDR3. Trimming took 2 bases from V and 0 from J, leaving 8 bases between them. CDR3 DNA: TGTGCCAGCAGCTTCGTGGGGACGAACACCGGGGAGCTGTTTTTT. This translates into CASSFVGTNTGELFF.

V and J are TRBV19 and TRBJ2-5, with a weak D call TRBD1 (6 bases). Trimming cost V 5 bases and J 1 base, with 11 bases left between them. CDR1 is LNHDA and CDR2 is SQIVND in the germline V gene (reference sequence). The CDR3 covers 14 residues. CDR3 DNA: TGTGCCAGTAGTTTGGGCAGGGGCCAAGAGACCCAGTACTTC. Translated: CASSLGRGQETQYF.

The CDR3 DNA is TGTGCCACCAGCAGAGACCAGGGTGTCGGGGAGCTGTTTTTT. Protein sequence: CATSRDQGVGELFF. The rearrangement joins TRBV15 to TRBJ2-2; D perhaps matches TRBD1 (5 bases). Trimming shortened V by 0 bases and J by 7 bases, and 9 bases separated the two germline ends. The CDR3 is 14 residues long. Germline-derived CDR1 and CDR2 are LNHNV and YYDKDF (reference sequence).

CDR3 in amino acids: CASSSIAGVSYEQYF. CDR3 DNA sequence: TGTGCCAGCAGCTCGATAGCGGGGGTCTCCTACGAGCAGTACTTC. The chain carries TRBV5-5 and TRBJ2-7; 9 positions agree with TRBD2. Germline V CDR1 and CDR2: SGHKS, YYEKEE (reference sequence). The length of the CDR3 is 15 residues. V was clipped by 3 bases and J by 0 bases; unmatched bases: 4.

In this sample, this clone turned up once. This chain joins TRBV19 and TRBJ2-2; 9 bases agree with TRBD2. The V segment lost 4 bases and the J segment 5 bases; nucleotides outside the gene matches: 5. The length of the CDR3 is 15 residues. CDR1 and CDR2 (germline): LNHDA, SQIVND (reference sequence). The chain's CDR3 is CASSSGRALTGELFF. Written as DNA, the CDR3 is TGTGCCAGTAGTAGCGGGAGGGCCCTGACCGGGGAGCTGTTTTTT.

V usage is TRBV9 and J usage is TRBJ2-7; 9 bases align to TRBD1. The CDR3 sequence is 15 residues long. With V trimmed by 4 bases and J by 4 bases, 9 bases remained unmatched. Per the germline V gene, CDR1 is SGDLS and CDR2 is YYNGEE. This CDR3 reads CASSTTGTGWYEQYF. In DNA, the CDR3 is TGTGCCAGCAGCACCACTGGGACAGGGTGGTACGAGCAGTACTTC.

This clone has just one count. The V and J genes are TRBV11-2 and TRBJ2-7; D might be TRBD1 (6 bases). Germline V gene sequence: CDR1 SGHAT, CDR2 FQNNGV. This CDR3 comprises 13 residues. Trimming stripped 5 bases from V and 6 bases from J, with 14 bases between. In DNA, the CDR3 is TGTGCCAGCAGCAGACAGGCCCCGGGCGAGCAGTACTTC. As protein: CASSRQAPGEQYF.

The V call is TRBV7-2, the J call TRBJ2-4; D gene uncertain. This CDR3 is 16 amino acids long. Germline assignment: CDR1 SGHTA and CDR2 FQGNSA. Trimming shortened V by 0 bases and J by 0 bases, and 9 bases separated the two germline ends. The CDR3 nucleotides read TGTGCCAGCAGCTTAGCTGGCCGAGTAGCCAAAAACATTCAGTACTTC. As protein: CASSLAGRVAKNIQYF.

The CDR3 spells CSARSGWEQYF. CDR3 in DNA: TGCAGTGCCCGTAGCGGTTGGGAGCAGTACTTC. The gene calls are TRBV20-1 and TRBJ2-7, with D possibly matching TRBD2 (6 bases). The V and J ends lost 6 bases and 7 bases respectively, with 13 bases between them. CDR3 length: 11 residues. Germline CDR1 DFQATT, CDR2 SNEGSKA (reference sequence).

The rearrangement uses TRBV9 and TRBJ2-1, with 8 bases identical to TRBD2. The ends lost 4 bases at V and 4 bases at J; junction bases unmatched: 10. CDR3 length equals 16 residues. CDR1 and CDR2 (germline): SGDLS, YYNGEE. The CDR3 bases are TGTGCCAGCAGCCCCCATGACGGGAGGGATTACAATGAGCAGTTCTTC. Its protein product is CASSPHDGRDYNEQFF.

The chain carries TRBV6-5 and TRBJ2-3; 9 nucleotides match TRBD2. The ends lost 4 bases at V and 0 bases at J; junction bases unmatched: 5. Germline V gene sequence: CDR1 MNHEY, CDR2 SVGAGI. The CDR3 extends over 16 amino acids. This CDR3 is CASSFGGRVSTDTQYF. CDR3 sequence (DNA): TGTGCCAGCAGTTTCGGCGGGAGGGTAAGCACAGATACGCAGTATTTT.

CDR3 in amino acids: CASSRQTGGYGYTF. The CDR3 DNA sequence: TGTGCCAGTAGTCGACAGACAGGGGGCTATGGCTACACCTTC. The chain couples TRBV19 to TRBJ1-2; the match to TRBD1 covers 9 bases. Trimming at V came to 5 bases and at J to 4 bases, leaving 5 bases not matched to a gene. CDR3 length: 14 amino acids. Germline V gene lookup returns CDR1 LNHDA and CDR2 SQIVND (reference sequence).

This clone appeared once. The CDR3 DNA follows: TGTGCCAGCAGGGTTAAAAGGGGTCCCACCTACGAGCAGTACTTC. As protein: CASRVKRGPTYEQYF. The V call is TRBV2, the J call TRBJ2-7, with D tentatively TRBD1 (5 bases). Germline values: CDR1 SNHLY, CDR2 FYNNEI. The CDR3 loop spans 15 amino acids. The V gene lost 6 bases and the J gene lost 2 bases, with 17 bases spanning the gap.